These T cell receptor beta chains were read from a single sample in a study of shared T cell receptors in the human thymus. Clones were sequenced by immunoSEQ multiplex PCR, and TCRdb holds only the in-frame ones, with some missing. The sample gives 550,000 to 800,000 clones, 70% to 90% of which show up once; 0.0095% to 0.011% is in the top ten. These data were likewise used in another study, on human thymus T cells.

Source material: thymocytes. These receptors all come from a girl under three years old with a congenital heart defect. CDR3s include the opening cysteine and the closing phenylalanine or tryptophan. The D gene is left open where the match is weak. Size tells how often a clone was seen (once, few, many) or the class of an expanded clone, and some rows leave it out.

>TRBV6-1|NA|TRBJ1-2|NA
TGCGGCGTGGACAGTCAGAATAACTATGGCTACACCTTC
CGVDSQNNYGYTF
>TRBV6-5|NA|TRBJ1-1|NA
TGTGCCAGCAGTTTGCAGGAGGGACCTGAAGCTTTCTTT
CASSLQEGPEAFF
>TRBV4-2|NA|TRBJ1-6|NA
TGTGCCAGCAGTTTCCGGAGGGAGGCGCAGAATTCACCCCTCCACTTT
CASSFRREAQNSPLHF
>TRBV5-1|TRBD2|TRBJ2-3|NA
TGCGCCAGCAGCTCACAAAGCGGGGGGTATGGGTGCACAGATACGCAGTATTTT
CASSSQSGGYGCTDTQYF
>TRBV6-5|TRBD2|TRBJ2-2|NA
TGTGCCAGCAGTCGGGGGGGGAACAATACCGGGGAGCTGTTTTTT
CASSRGGNNTGELFF
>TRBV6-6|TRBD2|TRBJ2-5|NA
TGTGCCAGCAGTTACTCGAGGGGCGGGGGGCCAGGAACCCAGTACTTC
CASSYSRGGGPGTQYF
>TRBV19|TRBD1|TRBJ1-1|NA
TGTGCCAGTAGGACGGACAGGGAGGACACTGAAGCTTTCTTT
CASRTDREDTEAFF
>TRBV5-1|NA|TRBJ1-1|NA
TGCGCCAGCAGCAACAGGGAGGGCACTGAAGCTTTCTTT
CASSNREGTEAFF
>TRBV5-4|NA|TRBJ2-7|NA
TGTGCCAGCAGCTGGGGGGGCGGGGCCTCCTACGAGCAGTACTTC
CASSWGGGASYEQYF
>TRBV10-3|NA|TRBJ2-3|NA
TGTGCCATCAGTACTGCCCGTCTGGATACGCAGTATTTT
CAISTARLDTQYF
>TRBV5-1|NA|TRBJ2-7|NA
TGCGCCAGCAGCAACAACGACACCTCCCACGAGCAGTACTTC
CASSNNDTSHEQYF
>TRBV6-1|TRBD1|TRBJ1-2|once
TGTGCCAGCAATGGGACAGGGGGGAATGGCTACACCTTC
CASNGTGGNGYTF
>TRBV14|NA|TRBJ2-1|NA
TGTGCCAGCAGCCAAGTTTCAGGTTTCAATGAGCAGTTCTTC
CASSQVSGFNEQFF
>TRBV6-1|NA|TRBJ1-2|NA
TGTGCCAGCAGTGAATACGGCAGCGTTAACTATGGCTACACCTTC
CASSEYGSVNYGYTF
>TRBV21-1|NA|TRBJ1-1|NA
TGTGCCAGCATCGGAGCTTTCTTT
CASIGAFF
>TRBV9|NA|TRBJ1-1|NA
TGTGCCAGCAGCGGACTAGAGTTGGGGTATAACACTGAAGCTTTCTTT
CASSGLELGYNTEAFF
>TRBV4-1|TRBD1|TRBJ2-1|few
TGCGCCAGCAGCCAAGGAGGGACAGGGGCCATCATAGGATCCTACAATGAGCAGTTCTTC
CASSQGGTGAIIGSYNEQFF
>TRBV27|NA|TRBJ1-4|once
TGTGCCAGCAGTTTATCGTCGGCAGGGTTAAAGGAAAAACTGTTTTTT
CASSLSSAGLKEKLFF
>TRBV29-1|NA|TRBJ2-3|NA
TGCAGCGCGTCTAGCACAGATACGCAGTATTTT
CSASSTDTQYF
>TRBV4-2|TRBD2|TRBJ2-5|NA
TGTGCCAGCAGCCACTATCCTAGCGGGGGGGAAGAGACCCAGTACTTC
CASSHYPSGGEETQYF
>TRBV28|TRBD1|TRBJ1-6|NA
TGTGCCAGCAGTTTATGGACAGGGGGCCATGACTATAATTCACCCCTCCACTTT
CASSLWTGGHDYNSPLHF
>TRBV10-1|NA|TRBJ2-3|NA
TGCGCCAGCAGTGACCCGAGGACAGATACGCAGTATTTT
CASSDPRTDTQYF
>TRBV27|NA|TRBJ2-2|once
TGTGCCACAACAACCGGCGCGACGGGGGACCCGAACGACACCGGGGAGCTGTTTTTT
CATTTGATGDPNDTGELFF
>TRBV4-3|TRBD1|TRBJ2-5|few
TGCGCCAGCAGCCGACAGGGCGAGGTTAAAGAGACCCAGTACTTC
CASSRQGEVKETQYF
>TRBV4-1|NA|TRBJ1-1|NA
TGCGCCAGCAGCCCCAGACACAGGGTGAGGACTGAAGCTTTCTTT
CASSPRHRVRTEAFF
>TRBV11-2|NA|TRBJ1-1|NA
TGTGCCAGCAGCTTAGGAGTCGAGAATGAAGCTTTCTTT
CASSLGVENEAFF
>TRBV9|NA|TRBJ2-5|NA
TGTGCCAGCAGCCTACGACCATGGGGGGAAGAGACCCAGTACTTC
CASSLRPWGEETQYF
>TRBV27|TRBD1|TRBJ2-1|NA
TGTGCCAGCAGAGAGGGGGACAGGGGAGCCTACAATGAGCAGTTCTTC
CASREGDRGAYNEQFF
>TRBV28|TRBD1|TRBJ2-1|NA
TGTGCCAGCAGACTCACAGGGGGCTCCTACAATGAGCAGTTCTTC
CASRLTGGSYNEQFF
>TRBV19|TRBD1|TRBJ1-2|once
TGTGCCAGTAGCGCGGGACAGTATGGCTACACCTTC
CASSAGQYGYTF
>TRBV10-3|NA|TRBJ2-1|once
TGTGCCATCAGGCCGGGACAAAACAATGAGCAGTTCTTC
CAIRPGQNNEQFF
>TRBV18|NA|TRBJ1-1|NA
TGTGCCAGCTCACCAGAGGTCGCCAGGGGGAACACTGAAGCTTTCTTT
CASSPEVARGNTEAFF
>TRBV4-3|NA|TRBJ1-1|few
TGCGCCAGCAGCCAAGCAGGGTCGTTGACTGAAGCTTTCTTT
CASSQAGSLTEAFF
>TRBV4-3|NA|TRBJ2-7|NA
TGCGCCAGCAGCCAAGATCCCAGGCGCCAAAGACCCTACGAGCAGTACTTC
CASSQDPRRQRPYEQYF
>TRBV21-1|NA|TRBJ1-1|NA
TGTGCCAGCAGCCGAAACCGGGCAGGGGAGAACACTGAAGCTTTCTTT
CASSRNRAGENTEAFF
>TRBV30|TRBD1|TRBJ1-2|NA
TGTGCCTGGAGGGCCGACAGGGGGCGAAGGACTAACTATGGCTACACCTTC
CAWRADRGRRTNYGYTF
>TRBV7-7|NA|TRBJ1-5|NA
TGTGCTAGCAAATTTCTCTATCTAGCCCAGCATTTT
CASKFLYLAQHF